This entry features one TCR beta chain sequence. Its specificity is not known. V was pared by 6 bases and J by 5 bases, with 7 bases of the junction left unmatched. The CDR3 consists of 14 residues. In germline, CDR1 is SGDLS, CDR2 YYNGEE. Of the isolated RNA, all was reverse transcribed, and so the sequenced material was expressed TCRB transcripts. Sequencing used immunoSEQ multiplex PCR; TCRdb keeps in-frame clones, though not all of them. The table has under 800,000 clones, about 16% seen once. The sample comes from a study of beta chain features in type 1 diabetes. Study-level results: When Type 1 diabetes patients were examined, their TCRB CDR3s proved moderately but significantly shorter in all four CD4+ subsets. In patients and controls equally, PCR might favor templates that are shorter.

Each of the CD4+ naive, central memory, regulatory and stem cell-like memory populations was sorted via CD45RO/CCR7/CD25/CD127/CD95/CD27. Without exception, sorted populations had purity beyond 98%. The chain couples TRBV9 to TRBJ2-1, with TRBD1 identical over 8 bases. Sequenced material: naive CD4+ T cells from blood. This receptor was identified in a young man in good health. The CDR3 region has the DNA TGTGCCAGCACAAAGGACAGGGTTCACAATGAGCAGTTCTTC. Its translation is CASTKDRVHNEQFF.